Detailed here is one T cell receptor (delta chain). This receptor's antigen is unknown. With only one base between it and a far larger clone, this is likely a read error. The record originates from a study of delta chains in infants with herpesvirus infections (dated by TCRdb to the early 2020s). Study-wide context: To characterize gammadelta T cell responses to primary cytomegalovirus (CMV) infection, researchers prospectively followed a birth cohort of Ugandan infants starting at birth. gammadelta TCRs were sequenced from PBMC obtained from under 20 CMV-infected infants (one congenitally infected) and under 10 CMV-uninfected infants for whom sufficient sample was available. Belgian fetal and cord blood gammadelta TCR data that had been published previously were included solely for comparison and were not produced in this cohort. Infant blood samples fell into approximate age groups of 1.5, 4, 8 and 12 months. What the authors observed across the whole study: In CMV-uninfected infants, the public clonotype might still exist at levels below the detection limit. The authors acknowledged a small sample size and a lack of race- or environment-matched controls, because almost all Ugandans acquire CMV before adulthood. Detection of the public clonotype was limited to the first time point after infection, and the public clonotype was not found in uninfected infants or in infants infected after 120 days.

Pregnant women getting prenatal care were recruited in Kampala, Uganda, and their infants were enrolled; maternal HIV status had to be documented. Home visits to families took place weekly, and collection of infant clinical information, oral swabs and peripheral blood began at 6 weeks of age and was repeated every 4 months after that. Blood was collected in heparin tubes, and PBMC were isolated by Ficoll-Paque density gradient centrifugation and cryopreserved. Library prep was done by RT-PCR. TCR cDNA was generated by reverse transcription of PBMC RNA with SuperScript II and gamma-chain- and delta-chain-specific primers. Purification of cDNA was performed with AMPure XP beads, after which the cDNA was amplified and indexed with Illumina adapters by means of the Nextera XT Index Kit. An Illumina MiSeq with a V2 300-cycle kit was used to sequence the gammadelta TCR libraries. Per the original workflow: Using MiXCR v2.1.12, CDR3 sequences were assembled, and reads were mapped onto D, J and V genes obtained from GenBank. VDJtools v1.2.1 was used to carry out repertoire analyses of the CDR3 clonotypes. TCRdb reprocessed the public data with the CATT caller; entries with the same nucleotide sequence were combined afterwards. What appears here as the V and J calls and clone size reflects TCRdb's work, not the paper's. Counted in this sample were about 740 delta-chain clones; roughly a third of them appeared once. The leading ten clones occupy under 25% of the sample.

This clonotype was obtained from a human donor who was a Ugandan infant, either HIV-exposed or HIV-unexposed (not recorded which). Sample: peripheral blood, taken at time point 1 of longitudinal follow-up.

CDR3 loop: CACDTGELLGDGPNAWDTRQMFF. The bases read TGTGCCTGTGACACCGGAGAGTTACTGGGGGACGGTCCTAATGCCTGGGACACCCGACAGATGTTTTTC. Recombination linked TRDV2 to TRDJ3; 9 bases in the junction line up with TRDD3. CDR1 and CDR2 were assigned from the germline V gene as GEAIGNYY and EKD. The junction shows trimming of 0 bases on V and 2 bases on J, and the gene matches do not reach 19 bases of it. The CDR3 has 23 amino acids, counting the end cysteine and phenylalanine. Solely the CDR3 DNA is kept, with 69 bases framed from the first base.